This TCR beta chain was recovered during a study of T-cell reconstitution after alpha-beta-depleted transplantation in children. Notes on the study in general: By one year post-transplant, T-cell counts and diversity largely arose from T cells that were newly produced.

This clonotype appeared many times. Its specificity is unknown. During its preparation, the TCRbeta library received unique molecular identifiers. TCRdb called the PCR reads again in MiXCR, with one record for every CDR3 protein. Of hundreds of thousands of distinct CDR3 sequences in the sample, around 15% were seen once. The CDR3 covers 12 residues. Germline V CDR1 and CDR2: KGHDR, SFDVKD. Trimming took 9 bases from V and 6 from J, leaving 12 bases between them. The sequencing used PBMCs, mostly from graft donor cells, collected 360 days after TCRalphabeta/CD19-depleted stem cell transplant. The chain combines TRBV24-1 with TRBJ2-3; D perhaps matches TRBD2 (5 bases). The receptor was isolated from a boy younger than two who had a stem cell transplant for Wiskott-Aldrich syndrome, so the T cells may come from the graft donor. The CDR3 sequence is CATGSLADTQYF. The CDR3 coding sequence is TGTGCCACCGGCTCCTTAGCGGATACGCAGTATTTT.